One sample yielded the 18 T cell receptor beta chains listed below, sequenced in a study of beta chain features in type 1 diabetes (dated by TCRdb to the late 2010s). Library preparation employed the immunoSEQ multiplex PCR assay. The entire isolated RNA was reverse transcribed using the High Capacity cDNA Reverse Transcription Kit, and thus expressed TCRB transcripts were sequenced. TCRdb obtained this table from immuneACCESS and retained in-frame rearrangements with V and J assigned. These tables miss some clones; where compared with another copy, unresolved V genes account for less than half of the shortfall, and the remainder is unexplained. Recorded for this sample are under 900,000 clones; under 20% of them occurred a single time. The ten largest account for 0.02% to 0.025% of the sample. The sequencing input was naive CD4+ T cells from blood. The cell subset or site label, as the study defines it: true naive CD4+ T cells. The origin of the receptors is a woman aged 18-29 years in good health.

The chain is built from TRBV6-5 and TRBJ1-1; D is unclear. V was shortened by 2 bases and J by 3 bases, with 13 bases between the two germline ends. CDR1 is MNHEY, CDR2 SVGAGI, per germline. The CDR3 is made up of 15 amino acids. The CDR3 protein is CASSYGNHWDTEAFF. Written as DNA, the CDR3 is TGTGCCAGCAGTTACGGGAACCATTGGGACACTGAAGCTTTCTTT.

This clone was observed a few times. The chain carries TRBV2 and TRBJ2-6; 7 positions match TRBD1. The ends lost 2 bases at V and 2 bases at J; junction bases unmatched: 6. The CDR3 contains 17 residues. Germline V gene lookup returns CDR1 SNHLY and CDR2 FYNNEI. CDR3 region: CASSERGPQAGANVLTF. Here the CDR3 DNA reads TGTGCCAGCAGTGAAAGGGGGCCACAGGCTGGGGCCAACGTCCTGACTTTC.

The chain has TRBV9 and TRBJ2-5; possible D gene TRBD2, 6 bases. The V end lost 2 bases, the J end lost 5 bases, and 10 bases lay between the germline ends. The CDR3 covers 13 residues. CDR1 and CDR2 (germline): SGDLS, YYNGEE. In DNA, the CDR3 is TGTGCCAGCAGCGTTAGCGGATCCGAGACCCAGTACTTC. Translating it yields CASSVSGSETQYF.

The CDR3: CASSPRSEMNTEAFF. In DNA, the CDR3 is TGTGCCAGCTCACCACGGTCCGAAATGAACACTGAAGCTTTCTTT. The chain links TRBV18 to TRBJ1-1, with no clear D. V lost 1 base and J lost 0, with 9 bases in between. This CDR3 has 15 residues. Germline-derived CDR1 and CDR2 are KGHSH and LQKENI.

This chain links TRBV2 with TRBJ2-7; 10 positions match TRBD1. Germline CDR1 SNHLY, CDR2 FYNNEI. V trimming: 6 bases; J trimming: 5 bases; junction bases outside the gene matches: 10. The CDR3 runs to 15 residues. CDR3 region: CASSPLDRGFDEQYF. The CDR3 DNA sequence: TGTGCCAGCAGCCCGCTGGACAGGGGGTTCGACGAGCAGTACTTC.

The chain combines TRBV25-1 with TRBJ1-4, with 7 bases lining up with TRBD1. The CDR3 length is 14 residues. V dropped 5 bases and J dropped 4; count of bases not matched to a gene: 4. Germline V lookup: CDR1 MGHDK, CDR2 SYGVNS. CDR3 region: CASSLTGRNEKLFF. DNA for the CDR3: TGTGCCAGCAGTCTGACAGGGCGTAATGAAAAACTGTTTTTT.

In its sample, this clone was seen a few times. V is TRBV5-4 and J is TRBJ1-1, with D hard to call. The CDR3 has 15 amino acids. CDR1 is SGHNT and CDR2 is YYREEE in the germline V gene (reference sequence). V lost 6 bases and J 2 bases, leaving 17 bases between the germline ends. CDR3 sequence reads: CASTLVPGGNTEAFF. CDR3 nucleotides: TGTGCCAGCACGCTTGTCCCCGGCGGAAACACTGAAGCTTTCTTT.

This clone was observed a few times. The chain uses TRBV6-5 and TRBJ2-7; 8 nucleotides line up with TRBD1. The CDR3 sequence is 14 residues long. Germline CDR1 reads MNHEY; CDR2 reads SVGAGI. V shed 2 bases, J shed 7 bases, and the junction held 7 bases outside the gene matches. CDR3 sequence: CASSYTSTGEEQYF. Here the CDR3 DNA reads TGTGCCAGCAGTTACACTTCGACAGGGGAAGAGCAGTACTTC.

This clone showed up many times. The chain employs TRBV10-3 and TRBJ2-7; TRBD1 or TRBD2 may be the D gene (5 bases each). CDR3 length: 11 residues. With 10 bases removed from V and 12 bases from J, the gap between germline ends came to 19 bases. Germline loops: CDR1 ENHRY, CDR2 SYGVKD. CDR3 bases: TGTGCCACCACATCCTCCGGGACGCCGTACTTC. Translating gives CATTSSGTPYF.

This clone was counted only a few times. The chain joins TRBV9 to TRBJ1-1; D gene unclear. The CDR3 is made up of 12 amino acids. The V gene's germline CDR1 is SGDLS and CDR2 YYNGEE. Between the trimmed V and J ends, which lost 6 bases and 4 bases, there was a span of 10 bases. This chain's CDR3 is CASKTDGTEAFF. In DNA, the CDR3 is TGTGCCAGCAAGACGGACGGCACTGAAGCTTTCTTT. The full variable domain, rest sourced from reference TRBV9 and TRBJ1-1, is DSGVTQTPKHLITATGQRVTLRCSPRSGDLSVYWYQQSLDQGLQFLIQYYNGEERAKGNILERFSAQQFPDLHSELNLSSLELGDSALYFCASKTDGTEAFFGQGTRLTVV.

The chain combines TRBV28 with TRBJ2-1; D possibly corresponds to TRBD1 (5 bases). Trimming removed 8 bases at V and 7 bases at J, with 15 bases between. Per germline, CDR1 MDHEN and CDR2 SYDVKM. CDR3 size: 13 residues. The CDR3 DNA reads as TGTGCCAGCCGGGCAGGGATTGGGAATGAGCAGTTCTTC. It encodes CASRAGIGNEQFF.

The chain uses TRBV6-6 and TRBJ2-5; D is uncertain. The CDR3 totals 16 residues. CDR1 and CDR2 from the germline V gene are MNHNY and SVGAGI (reference sequence). The V and J ends lost 2 bases and 4 bases respectively, with 17 bases between them. CDR3 in amino acids: CASSYPRTINTETQYF. CDR3 sequence (DNA): TGTGCCAGCAGTTACCCGAGGACCATAAACACAGAGACCCAGTACTTC.

This clone was recorded a few times. The rearrangement links TRBV27 to TRBJ2-3; 8 nucleotides agree with TRBD2. V gave up 4 bases and J gave up 2 bases; unmatched junction bases: 8. The CDR3 has 16 amino acids. Germline assignment: CDR1 MNHEY and CDR2 SMNVEV (reference sequence). The CDR3 nucleotides read TGTGCCAGCAGTTCCCGGGGTAGCGGGGCCACAGATACGCAGTATTTT. This encodes CASSSRGSGATDTQYF.

The chain recombines TRBV7-9 with TRBJ1-1; TRBD1 might be the D (6 bases). V was pared by 6 bases and J by 3 bases, with 8 bases between. Germline CDR1 SEHNR, CDR2 FQNEAQ (reference sequence). This CDR3 is 12 amino acids long. CDR3 nucleotides: TGTGCCAGCAGGTCAGGGGACACTGAAGCTTTCTTT. Protein sequence: CASRSGDTEAFF.

The table lists this clone with a few counts. The chain joins TRBV2 to TRBJ2-2, with TRBD2 as a possible D gene (6 bases). The V and J ends lost 6 bases and 4 bases respectively, with 12 bases between them. The germline CDR1 and CDR2 sequences are SNHLY and FYNNEI. The CDR3 contains 14 residues. This CDR3 reads CASRATRTTGELFF. Written as DNA, the CDR3 is TGTGCCAGCAGGGCGACTAGGACCACCGGGGAGCTGTTTTTT.

A few counts support this clone. This chain joins TRBV7-2 and TRBJ2-5; either TRBD1 or TRBD2 may fit D (6 bases each). CDR3 length: 15 residues. Deletions cut 1 base from V and 10 bases from J, with 19 bases between. Per germline, CDR1 SGHTA and CDR2 FQGNSA. The CDR3 region is CASSLEVGAPGDQYF. The DNA of the CDR3 is TGTGCCAGCAGCTTAGAGGTGGGGGCTCCGGGGGACCAGTACTTC.

This clone was seen more than once but under ten times. The rearrangement joins TRBV5-1 to TRBJ2-1; tentative D call: TRBD2 (6 bases). Trimming pared 5 bases from V and 4 bases from J, leaving 10 bases between. This CDR3 is 13 amino acids long. Germline lookup yields CDR1 SGHRS and CDR2 YFSETQ. The CDR3 region is CASRRGGYNEQFF. Here the CDR3 DNA reads TGCGCCAGCAGGCGGGGAGGATACAATGAGCAGTTCTTC.

There are a few counts of this clone. The rearrangement links TRBV7-2 to TRBJ2-7, with 9 bases that match TRBD1. The V segment lost 3 bases and the J segment 2 bases; nucleotides outside the gene matches: 5. Germline CDR1 and CDR2: SGHTA and FQGNSA. CDR3 length equals 15 residues. CDR3 DNA: TGTGCCAGCAGCTTCGACAGGGGGAAAACCTACGAGCAGTACTTC. The encoded protein is CASSFDRGKTYEQYF.